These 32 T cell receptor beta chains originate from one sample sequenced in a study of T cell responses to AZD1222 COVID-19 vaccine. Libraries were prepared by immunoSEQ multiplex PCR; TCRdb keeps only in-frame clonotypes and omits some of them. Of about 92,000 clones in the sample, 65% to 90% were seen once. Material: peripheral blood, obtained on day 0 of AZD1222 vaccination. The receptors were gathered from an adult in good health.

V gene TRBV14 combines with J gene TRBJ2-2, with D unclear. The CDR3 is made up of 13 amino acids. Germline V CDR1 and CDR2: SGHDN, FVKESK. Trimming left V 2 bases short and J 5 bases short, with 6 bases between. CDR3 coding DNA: TGTGCCAGCAGCCAACTCCGTACCGGGGAGCTGTTTTTT. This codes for CASSQLRTGELFF.

CDR3 residues: CASSQGGREAFF. CDR3 DNA sequence: TGTGCCAGCAGCCAAGGTGGACGTGAAGCTTTCTTT. The chain has TRBV3-1 (or the pseudogene TRBV3-2) and TRBJ1-1; D remains ambiguous. Germline assignment: CDR1 LGHDT and CDR2 YNNKEL (reference sequence). This CDR3 spans 12 amino acids. Trimming took 1 base from V and 7 from J, leaving 7 bases between them.

Here the CDR3 DNA reads TGTGCCAGCAGACAACAGGGGGGTAGCAATCAGCCCCAGCATTTT. It yields the protein CASRQQGGSNQPQHF. The genes are TRBV6-5 and TRBJ1-5, with 8 nucleotides matching TRBD1. The ends lost 6 bases at V and 0 bases at J; junction bases unmatched: 4. CDR1 and CDR2 (germline): MNHEY, SVGAGI. There are 15 residues in the CDR3.

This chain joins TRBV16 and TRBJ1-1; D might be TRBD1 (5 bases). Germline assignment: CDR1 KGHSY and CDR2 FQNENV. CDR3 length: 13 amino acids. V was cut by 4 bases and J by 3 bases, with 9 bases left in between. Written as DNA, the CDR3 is TGTGCCAGCAGCCGCGGGGGACACACTGAAGCTTTCTTT. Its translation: CASSRGGHTEAFF.

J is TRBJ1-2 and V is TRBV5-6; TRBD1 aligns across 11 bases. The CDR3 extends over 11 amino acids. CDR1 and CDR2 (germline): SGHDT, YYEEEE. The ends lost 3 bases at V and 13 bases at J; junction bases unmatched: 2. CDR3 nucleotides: TGTGCCAGCAGCTGGACAGGGGGCCTCACCTTC. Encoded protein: CASSWTGGLTF.

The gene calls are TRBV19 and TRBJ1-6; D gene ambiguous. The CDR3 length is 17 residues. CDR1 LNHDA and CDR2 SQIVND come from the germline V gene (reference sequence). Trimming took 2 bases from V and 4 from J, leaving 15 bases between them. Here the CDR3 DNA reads TGTGCCAGTAGTATAAGATCACGCCTCGGATATAATTCACCCCTCCACTTT. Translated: CASSIRSRLGYNSPLHF.

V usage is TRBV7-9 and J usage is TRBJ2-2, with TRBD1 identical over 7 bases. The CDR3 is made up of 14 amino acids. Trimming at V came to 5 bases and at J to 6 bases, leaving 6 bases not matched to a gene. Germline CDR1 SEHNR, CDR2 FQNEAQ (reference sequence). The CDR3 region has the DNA TGTGCCAGCAGCCGTCGACAGGGATCCGGGGAGCTGTTTTTT. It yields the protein CASSRRQGSGELFF.

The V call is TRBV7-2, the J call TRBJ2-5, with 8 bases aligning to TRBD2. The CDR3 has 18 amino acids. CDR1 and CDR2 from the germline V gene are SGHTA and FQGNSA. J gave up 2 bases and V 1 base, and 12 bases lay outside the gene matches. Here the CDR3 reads CASSLVVGGGLVQETQYF. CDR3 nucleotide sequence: TGTGCCAGCAGCTTAGTGGTCGGGGGGGGGCTAGTTCAAGAGACCCAGTACTTC.

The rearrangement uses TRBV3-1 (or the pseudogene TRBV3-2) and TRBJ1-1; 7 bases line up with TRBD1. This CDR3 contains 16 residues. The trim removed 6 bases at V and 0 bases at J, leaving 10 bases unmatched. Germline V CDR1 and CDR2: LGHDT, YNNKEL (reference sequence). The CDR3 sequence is CASSPGTVRMNTEAFF. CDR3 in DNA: TGTGCCAGCAGTCCCGGGACAGTACGAATGAACACTGAAGCTTTCTTT.

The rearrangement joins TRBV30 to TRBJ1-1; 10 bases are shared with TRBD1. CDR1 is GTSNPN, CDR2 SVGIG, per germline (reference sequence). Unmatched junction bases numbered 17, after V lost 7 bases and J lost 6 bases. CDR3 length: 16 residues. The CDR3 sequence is CAFDSLDRGFLAEAFF. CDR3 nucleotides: TGTGCCTTCGATTCCTTGGACAGGGGGTTCCTCGCTGAAGCTTTCTTT.

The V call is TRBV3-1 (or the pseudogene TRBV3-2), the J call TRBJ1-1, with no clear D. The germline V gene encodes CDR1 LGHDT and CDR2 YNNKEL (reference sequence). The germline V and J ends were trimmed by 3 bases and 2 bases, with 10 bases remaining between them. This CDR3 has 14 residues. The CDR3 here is CASSHGWVNTEAFF. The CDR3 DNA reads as TGTGCCAGCAGCCACGGATGGGTAAACACTGAAGCTTTCTTT.

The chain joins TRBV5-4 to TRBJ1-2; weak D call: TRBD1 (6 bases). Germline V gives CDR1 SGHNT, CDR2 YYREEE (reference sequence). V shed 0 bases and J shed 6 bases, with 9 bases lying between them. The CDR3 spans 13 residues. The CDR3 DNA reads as TGTGCCAGCAGCTTGGTACCAGGGGATGGCTACACCTTC. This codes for CASSLVPGDGYTF.

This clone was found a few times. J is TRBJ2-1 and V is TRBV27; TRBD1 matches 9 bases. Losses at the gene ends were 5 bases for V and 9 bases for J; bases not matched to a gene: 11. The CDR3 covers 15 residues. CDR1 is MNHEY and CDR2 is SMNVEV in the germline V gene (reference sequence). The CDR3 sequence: CASSPFRDRVGEQFF. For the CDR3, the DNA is TGTGCCAGCAGTCCCTTCCGGGACAGGGTTGGTGAGCAGTTCTTC.

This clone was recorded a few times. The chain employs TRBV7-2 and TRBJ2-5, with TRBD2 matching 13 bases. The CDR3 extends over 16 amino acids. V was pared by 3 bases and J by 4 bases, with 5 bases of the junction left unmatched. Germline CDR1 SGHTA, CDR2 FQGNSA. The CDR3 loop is CASSFELAGGRETQYF. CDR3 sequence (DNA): TGTGCCAGCAGCTTTGAACTAGCGGGGGGGAGAGAGACCCAGTACTTC.

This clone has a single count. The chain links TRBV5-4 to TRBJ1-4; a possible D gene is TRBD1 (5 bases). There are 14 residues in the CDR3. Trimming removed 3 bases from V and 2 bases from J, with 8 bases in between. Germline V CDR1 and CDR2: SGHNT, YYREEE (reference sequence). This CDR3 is CASSSGRTNEKLFF. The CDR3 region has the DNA TGTGCCAGCAGCTCGGGGCGGACTAATGAAAAACTGTTTTTT. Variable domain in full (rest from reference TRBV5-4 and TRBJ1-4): ETGVTQSPTHLIKTRGQQVTLRCSSQSGHNTVSWYQQALGQGPQFIFQYYREEENGRGNFPPRFSGLQFPNYSSELNVNALELDDSALYLCASSSGRTNEKLFFGSGTQLSVL.

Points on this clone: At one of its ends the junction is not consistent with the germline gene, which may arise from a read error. CDR3 sequence: CALRGEGNYGYTF. CDR3 DNA: TGTGCCCTCAGGGGGGAAGGTAACTATGGCTACACCTTC. The chain has TRBV10-3 and TRBJ1-2; TRBD1 agrees at 7 bases. Looked up from germline, CDR1 is ENHRY and CDR2 is SYGVKD. This CDR3 is 13 amino acids long.

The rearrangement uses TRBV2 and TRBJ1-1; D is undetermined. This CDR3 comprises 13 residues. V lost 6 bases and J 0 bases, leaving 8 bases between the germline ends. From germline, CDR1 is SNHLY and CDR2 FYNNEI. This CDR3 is CASRREMNTEAFF. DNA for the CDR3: TGTGCCAGCAGGAGAGAAATGAACACTGAAGCTTTCTTT. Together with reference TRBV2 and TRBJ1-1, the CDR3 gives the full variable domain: EPEVTQTPSHQVTQMGQEVILRCVPISNHLYFYWYRQILGQKVEFLVSFYNNEISEKSEIFDDQFSVERPDGSNFTLKIRSTKLEDSAMYFCASRREMNTEAFFGQGTRLTVV.

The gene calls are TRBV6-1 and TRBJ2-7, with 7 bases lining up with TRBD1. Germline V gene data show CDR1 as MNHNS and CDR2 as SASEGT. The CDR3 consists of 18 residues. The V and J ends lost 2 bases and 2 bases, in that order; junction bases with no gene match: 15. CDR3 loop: CASSEPSRRTGHPYEQYF. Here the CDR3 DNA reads TGTGCCAGCAGTGAACCCTCCCGAAGGACAGGTCACCCCTACGAGCAGTACTTC.

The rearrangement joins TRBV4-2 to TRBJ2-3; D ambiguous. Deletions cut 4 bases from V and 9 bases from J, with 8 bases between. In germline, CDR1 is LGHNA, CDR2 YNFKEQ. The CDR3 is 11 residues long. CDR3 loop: CASSLSDTQYF. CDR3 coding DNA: TGTGCCAGCAGCCTAAGCGACACGCAGTATTTT.

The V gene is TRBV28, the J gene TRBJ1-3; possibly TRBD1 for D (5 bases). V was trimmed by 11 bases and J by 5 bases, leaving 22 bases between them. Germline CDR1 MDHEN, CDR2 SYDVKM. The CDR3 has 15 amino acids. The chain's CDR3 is CASGIEGQARNTIYF. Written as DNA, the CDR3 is TGTGCCTCCGGGATTGAGGGGCAGGCTAGAAACACCATATATTTT.

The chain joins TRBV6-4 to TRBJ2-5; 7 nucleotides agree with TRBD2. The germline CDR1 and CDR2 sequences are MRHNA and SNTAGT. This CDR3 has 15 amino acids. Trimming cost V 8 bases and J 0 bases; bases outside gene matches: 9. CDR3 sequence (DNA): TGTGCCAGCCCGTTAGGGCTAGCGGACCAAGAGACCCAGTACTTC. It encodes CASPLGLADQETQYF.

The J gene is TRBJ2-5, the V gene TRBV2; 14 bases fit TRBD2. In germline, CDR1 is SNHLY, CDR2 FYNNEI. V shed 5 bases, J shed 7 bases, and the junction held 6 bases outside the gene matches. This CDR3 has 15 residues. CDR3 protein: CASSKGLAGVGTQYF. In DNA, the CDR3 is TGTGCCAGCAGTAAGGGACTAGCGGGGGTGGGGACCCAGTACTTC.

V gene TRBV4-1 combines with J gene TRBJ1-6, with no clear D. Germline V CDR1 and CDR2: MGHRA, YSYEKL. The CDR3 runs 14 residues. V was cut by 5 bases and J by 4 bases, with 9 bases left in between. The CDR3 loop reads CASSSAGYNSPLHF. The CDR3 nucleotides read TGCGCCAGCAGCAGTGCTGGATATAATTCACCCCTCCACTTT.

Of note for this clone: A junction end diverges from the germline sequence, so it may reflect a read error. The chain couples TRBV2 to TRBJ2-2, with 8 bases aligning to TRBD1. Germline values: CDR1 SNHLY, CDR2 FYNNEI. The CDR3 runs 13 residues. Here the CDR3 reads CLLKDRDTGELFF. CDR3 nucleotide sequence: TGCCTACTTAAGGACAGGGACACCGGGGAGCTGTTTTTT.

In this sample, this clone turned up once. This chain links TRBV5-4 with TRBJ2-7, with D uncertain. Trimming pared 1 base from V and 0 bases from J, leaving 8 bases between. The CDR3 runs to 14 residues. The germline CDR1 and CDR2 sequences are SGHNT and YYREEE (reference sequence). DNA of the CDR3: TGTGCCAGCAGCTTGCGAGCTAGCTCCTACGAGCAGTACTTC. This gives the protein CASSLRASSYEQYF.

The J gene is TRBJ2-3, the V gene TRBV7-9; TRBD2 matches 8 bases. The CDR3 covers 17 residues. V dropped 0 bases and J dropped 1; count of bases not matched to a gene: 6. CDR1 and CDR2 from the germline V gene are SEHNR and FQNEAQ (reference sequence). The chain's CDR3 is CASSLAAGGSGTDTQYF. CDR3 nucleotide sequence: TGTGCCAGCAGCTTAGCGGCGGGGGGTTCGGGCACAGATACGCAGTATTTT.

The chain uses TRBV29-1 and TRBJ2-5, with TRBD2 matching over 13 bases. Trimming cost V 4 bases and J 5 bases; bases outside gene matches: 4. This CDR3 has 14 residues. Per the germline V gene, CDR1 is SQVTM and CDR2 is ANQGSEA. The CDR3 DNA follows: TGCAGCGTTGTTACTAGCGGGGGGGCGGAGACCCAGTACTTC. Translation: CSVVTSGGAETQYF. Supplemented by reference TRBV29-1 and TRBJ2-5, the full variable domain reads SAVISQKPSRDICQRGTSLTIQCQVDSQVTMMFWYRQQPGQSLTLIATANQGSEATYESGFVIDKFPISRPNLTFSTLTVSNMSPEDSSIYLCSVVTSGGAETQYFGPGTRLLVL.

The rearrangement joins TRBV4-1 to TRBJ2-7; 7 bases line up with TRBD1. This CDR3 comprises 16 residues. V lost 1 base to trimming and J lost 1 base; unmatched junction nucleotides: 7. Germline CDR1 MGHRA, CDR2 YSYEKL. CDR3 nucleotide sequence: TGCGCCAGCAGCCAAGCCCCCCCGGGACAGTCCTACGAGCAGTACTTC. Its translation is CASSQAPPGQSYEQYF.

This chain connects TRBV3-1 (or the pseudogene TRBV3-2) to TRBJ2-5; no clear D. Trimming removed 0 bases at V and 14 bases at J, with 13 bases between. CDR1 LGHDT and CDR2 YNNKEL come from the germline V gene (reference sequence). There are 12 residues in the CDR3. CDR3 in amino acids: CASSQDGPRVYF. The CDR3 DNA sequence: TGTGCCAGCAGCCAAGATGGGCCAAGGGTTTACTTC.

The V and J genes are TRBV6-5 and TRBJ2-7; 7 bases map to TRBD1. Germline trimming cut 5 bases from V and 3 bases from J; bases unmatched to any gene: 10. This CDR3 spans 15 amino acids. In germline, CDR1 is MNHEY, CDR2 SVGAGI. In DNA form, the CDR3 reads TGTGCCAGCAGTAGAACCGGGACAGTCGACTACGAGCAGTACTTC. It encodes CASSRTGTVDYEQYF.

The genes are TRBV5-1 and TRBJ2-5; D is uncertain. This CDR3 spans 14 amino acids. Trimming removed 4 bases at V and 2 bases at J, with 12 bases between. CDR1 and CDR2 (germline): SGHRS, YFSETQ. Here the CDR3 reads CASSTGPAQETQYF. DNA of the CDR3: TGCGCCAGCAGCACGGGTCCTGCTCAAGAGACCCAGTACTTC.

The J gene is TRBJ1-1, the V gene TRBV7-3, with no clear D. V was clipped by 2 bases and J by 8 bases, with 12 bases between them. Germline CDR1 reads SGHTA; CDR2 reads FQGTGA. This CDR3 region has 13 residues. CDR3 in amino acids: CASSLAPSGEAFF. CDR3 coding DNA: TGTGCCAGCAGCTTAGCACCATCGGGCGAAGCTTTCTTT.